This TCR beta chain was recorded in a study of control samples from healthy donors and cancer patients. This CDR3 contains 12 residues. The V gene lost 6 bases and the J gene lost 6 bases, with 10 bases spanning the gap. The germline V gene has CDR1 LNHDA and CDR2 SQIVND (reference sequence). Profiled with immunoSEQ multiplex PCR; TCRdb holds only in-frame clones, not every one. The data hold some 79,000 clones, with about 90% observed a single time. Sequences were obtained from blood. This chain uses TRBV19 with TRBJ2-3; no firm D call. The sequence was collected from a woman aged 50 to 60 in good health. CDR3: CASRFGSDTQYF. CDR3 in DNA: TGTGCCAGTAGGTTCGGTTCGGATACGCAGTATTTT.